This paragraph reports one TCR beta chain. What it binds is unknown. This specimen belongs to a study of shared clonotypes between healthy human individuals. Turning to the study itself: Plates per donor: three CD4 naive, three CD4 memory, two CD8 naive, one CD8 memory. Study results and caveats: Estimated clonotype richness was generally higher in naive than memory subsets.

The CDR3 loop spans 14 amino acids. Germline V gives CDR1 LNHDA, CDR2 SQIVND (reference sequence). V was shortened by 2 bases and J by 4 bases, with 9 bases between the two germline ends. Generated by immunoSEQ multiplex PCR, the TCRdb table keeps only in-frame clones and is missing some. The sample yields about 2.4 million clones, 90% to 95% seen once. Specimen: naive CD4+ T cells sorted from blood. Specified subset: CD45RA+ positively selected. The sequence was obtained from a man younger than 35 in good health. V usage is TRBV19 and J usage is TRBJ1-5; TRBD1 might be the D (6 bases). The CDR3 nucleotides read TGTGCCAGTAGTATACTGCAGGGGAATCAGCCCCAGCATTTT. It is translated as CASSILQGNQPQHF.